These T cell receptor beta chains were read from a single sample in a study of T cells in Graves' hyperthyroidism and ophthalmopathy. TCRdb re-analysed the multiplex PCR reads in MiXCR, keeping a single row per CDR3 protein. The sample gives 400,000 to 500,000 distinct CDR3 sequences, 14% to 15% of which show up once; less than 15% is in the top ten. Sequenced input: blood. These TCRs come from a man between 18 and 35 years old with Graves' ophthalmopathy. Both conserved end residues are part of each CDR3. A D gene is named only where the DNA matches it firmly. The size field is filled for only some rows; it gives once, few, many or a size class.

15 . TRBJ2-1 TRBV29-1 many TGCAGCGTCCGGAGCCGGGATGTCACCTACAATGAGCAGTTCTTC CSVRSRDVTYNEQFF
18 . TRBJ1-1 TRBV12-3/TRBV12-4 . TGTGCCAGCAGTTCCCGATCAGATACCGGGACACGGGGCACTGAAGCTTTCTTT CASSSRSDTGTRGTEAFF
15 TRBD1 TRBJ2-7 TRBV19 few TGTGCCAGTAGTATCAACGGACAGGGTGGCAACGAGCAGTACTTC CASSINGQGGNEQYF
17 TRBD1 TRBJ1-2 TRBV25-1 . TGTGCCAGCGTCACGAATGTGCGGACAGGGAGCAACTATGGCTACACCTTC CASVTNVRTGSNYGYTF
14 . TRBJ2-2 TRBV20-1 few TGCAGTGTCCCGAGCTCCCATAGCGCCGGGGAGCTGTTTTTT CSVPSSHSAGELFF
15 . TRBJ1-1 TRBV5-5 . TGTGCCAGCAGCTTTAAGTCGGGGGATTATATTGAAGCTTTCTTT CASSFKSGDYIEAFF
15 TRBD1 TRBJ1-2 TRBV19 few TGTGCCAGTAGTGGCCCAGGGGGTCCAGGGTATGGCTACACCTTC CASSGPGGPGYGYTF
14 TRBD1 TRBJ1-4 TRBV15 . TGTGCCACCAGCAGAGGTCAGGGGGATGAAAAACTGTTTTTT CATSRGQGDEKLFF
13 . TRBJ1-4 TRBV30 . TGTGCCTGGAGTGTCTGGGGGGATGAAAAACTGTTTTTT CAWSVWGDEKLFF
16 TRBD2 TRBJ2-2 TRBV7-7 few TGTGCTAGCAGCCAGGAGCCTAGCGGGAATTTCGGGGAGCTGTTTTTT CASSQEPSGNFGELFF
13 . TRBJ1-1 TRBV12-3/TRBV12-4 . TGTGCCGGCAGTTCCCCCGAAAGAATTGAAGCTTTCTTT CAGSSPERIEAFF
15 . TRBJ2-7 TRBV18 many TGTGCCAGCTCACCACCGCGACAGCAATGGGGCGAGCAGTACTTC CASSPPRQQWGEQYF
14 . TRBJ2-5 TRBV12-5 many TGTGCTAGTGGTTTGGCAGGCTCAGAAGAGACCCAGTACTTC CASGLAGSEETQYF
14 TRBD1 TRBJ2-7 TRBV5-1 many TGCGCCAGCAGCTTGGCCCAGGGGGCGGACGAGCAGTACTTC CASSLAQGADEQYF
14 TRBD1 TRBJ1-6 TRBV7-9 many TGTGCCAGCAGATCCGGGACAGGAGGTTCACCCCTCCACTTT CASRSGTGGSPLHF
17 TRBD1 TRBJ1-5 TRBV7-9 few TGTGCCAGCAGCTCTTCGACCTACAGGGGGCCTAATCAGCCCCAGCATTTT CASSSSTYRGPNQPQHF
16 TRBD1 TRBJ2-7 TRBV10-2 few TGCGCCAGCAGTGAGCCCCCGAACGACAGGGAGTACGAGCAGTACTTC CASSEPPNDREYEQYF
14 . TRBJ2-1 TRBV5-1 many TGCGCCAGCAGCTTGATTCCAGGGAGCTATGAGCAGTTCTTC CASSLIPGSYEQFF
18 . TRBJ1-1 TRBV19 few TGTGCCAGTAGTATAGATCGTAGAGTATCGACAAGAACCACTGAAGCTTTCTTT CASSIDRRVSTRTTEAFF
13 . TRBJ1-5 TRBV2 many TGTGCCAGCACCGTTTCGGGGGAGCAGCCCCAGCATTTT CASTVSGEQPQHF
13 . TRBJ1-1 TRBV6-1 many TGTGCCAGCACCTGGGACGGAGGCACTGAAGCTTTCTTT CASTWDGGTEAFF
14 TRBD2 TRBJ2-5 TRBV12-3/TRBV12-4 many TGTGCCGTTACTAGCGGGGGGGAATCGGAGACCCAGTACTTC CAVTSGGESETQYF
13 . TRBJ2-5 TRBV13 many TGTGCCAGCAGCTCTGGCGGTAGTGAGACCCAGTACTTC CASSSGGSETQYF
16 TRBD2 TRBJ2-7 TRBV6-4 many TGTGCCAGCAGCTTCAATAGGACTAGCTTCTTCCGGGAGCAGTACTTC CASSFNRTSFFREQYF
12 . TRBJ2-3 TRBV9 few TGTGCCAGCATGGGGCTCACAGATACGCAGTATTTT CASMGLTDTQYF
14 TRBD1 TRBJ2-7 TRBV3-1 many TGTGCCAGCAGCCATTGGGACAGGGGCGGCGAGCAGTACTTC CASSHWDRGGEQYF
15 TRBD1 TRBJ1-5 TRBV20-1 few TGCAGTGCTAGTAATCCGACAGGGGTAATTCAGCCCCAGCATTTT CSASNPTGVIQPQHF
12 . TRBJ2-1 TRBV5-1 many TGCGCCAGCAGCTTGAATAATAATGAGCAGTTCTTC CASSLNNNEQFF
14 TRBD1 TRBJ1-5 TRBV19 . TGTGCCAGTAGTCACAGGGGGCCAGATCAGCCCCAGCATTTT CASSHRGPDQPQHF
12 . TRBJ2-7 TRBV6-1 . TGTGCCACCGGGACGGATATCGCCGAGCAGTACTTC CATGTDIAEQYF
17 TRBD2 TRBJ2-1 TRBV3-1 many TGTGCCAGCAGCCACGAGACTAGCGGGGGTTACTACAATGAGCAGTTCTTC CASSHETSGGYYNEQFF
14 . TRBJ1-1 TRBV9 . TGTGCCAGCAGCGCCGTCTCGGGGGACACTGAAGCTTTCTTT CASSAVSGDTEAFF
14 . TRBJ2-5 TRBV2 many TGTGCCAGCTTCCCCAGCGTAGTGGGAGAGACCCAGTACTTC CASFPSVVGETQYF
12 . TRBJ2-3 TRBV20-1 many TGCAGTGCACCCACAGGCACAGATACGCAGTATTTT CSAPTGTDTQYF
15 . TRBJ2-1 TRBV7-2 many TGTGCCAGCAGCTTATATGAGAGCTCCTACAATGAGCAGTTCTTC CASSLYESSYNEQFF
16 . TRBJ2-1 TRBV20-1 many TGCAGTGCTAGAGTACAAGGGACGGAAACCTACAATGAGCAGTTCTTC CSARVQGTETYNEQFF
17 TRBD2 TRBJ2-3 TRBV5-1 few TGCGCCAGCAGCTGGGGACTAGCGGGAGCTAGCACAGATACGCAGTATTTT CASSWGLAGASTDTQYF
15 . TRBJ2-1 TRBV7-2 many TGTGCCAGCAGCTTAGGTTGGACGGCTAACAATGAGCAGTTCTTC CASSLGWTANNEQFF
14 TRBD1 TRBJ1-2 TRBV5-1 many TGCGCCAGCAGTGCCGGGACAGGGACGTTAGGCTACACCTTC CASSAGTGTLGYTF
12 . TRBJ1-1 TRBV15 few TGTGCCACCAGCAGTGGCACGTCCGAAGCTTTCTTT CATSSGTSEAFF
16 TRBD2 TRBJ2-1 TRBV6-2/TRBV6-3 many TGTGCCAGCAGTGGACTAGCGGGAATCTCCTACAATGAGCAGTTCTTC CASSGLAGISYNEQFF
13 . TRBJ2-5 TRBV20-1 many TGCAGTGCTAGCCCGGAGATTAGGGAGACCCAGTACTTC CSASPEIRETQYF
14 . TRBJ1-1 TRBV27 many TGTGCCAGCAGTTTAGCATTGGGGCAGCTAGAAGCTTTCTTT CASSLALGQLEAFF
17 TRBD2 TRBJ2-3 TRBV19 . TGTGCCAGTAGCCCTAAACAGGGACTAGGCCTCTCTGATACGCAGTATTTT CASSPKQGLGLSDTQYF
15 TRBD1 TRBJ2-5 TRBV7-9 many TGTGCCAGCAGCTTCCCGGGACAGAGACAAGAGACCCAGTACTTC CASSFPGQRQETQYF
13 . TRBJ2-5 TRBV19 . TGTGCCAGTAGTACTAGACAGGCAGAGACCCAGTACTTC CASSTRQAETQYF
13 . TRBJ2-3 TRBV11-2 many TGTGCCAGCCGGTTTCAGGGTGCAGATACGCAGTATTTT CASRFQGADTQYF
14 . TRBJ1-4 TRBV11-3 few TGTGCCAGCAGCGGAGCCAGCGGGGGTGAAAAACTGTTTTTT CASSGASGGEKLFF
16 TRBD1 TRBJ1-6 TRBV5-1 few TGCGCCAGCAGTTGGAACTGGGACAGGGTCAGTTTGCCCCTCCACTTT CASSWNWDRVSLPLHF